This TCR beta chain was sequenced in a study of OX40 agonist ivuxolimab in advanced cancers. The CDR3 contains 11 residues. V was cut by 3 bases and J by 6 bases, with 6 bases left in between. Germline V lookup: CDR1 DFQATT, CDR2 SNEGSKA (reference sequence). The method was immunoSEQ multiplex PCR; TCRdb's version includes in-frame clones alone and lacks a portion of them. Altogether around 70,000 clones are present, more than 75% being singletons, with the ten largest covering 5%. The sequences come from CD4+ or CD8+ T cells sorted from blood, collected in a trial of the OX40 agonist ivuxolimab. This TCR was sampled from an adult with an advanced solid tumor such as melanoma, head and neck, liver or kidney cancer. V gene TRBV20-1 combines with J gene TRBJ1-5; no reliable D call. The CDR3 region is CSASSSQPQHF. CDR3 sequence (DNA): TGCAGTGCTAGTTCGAGTCAGCCCCAGCATTTT.